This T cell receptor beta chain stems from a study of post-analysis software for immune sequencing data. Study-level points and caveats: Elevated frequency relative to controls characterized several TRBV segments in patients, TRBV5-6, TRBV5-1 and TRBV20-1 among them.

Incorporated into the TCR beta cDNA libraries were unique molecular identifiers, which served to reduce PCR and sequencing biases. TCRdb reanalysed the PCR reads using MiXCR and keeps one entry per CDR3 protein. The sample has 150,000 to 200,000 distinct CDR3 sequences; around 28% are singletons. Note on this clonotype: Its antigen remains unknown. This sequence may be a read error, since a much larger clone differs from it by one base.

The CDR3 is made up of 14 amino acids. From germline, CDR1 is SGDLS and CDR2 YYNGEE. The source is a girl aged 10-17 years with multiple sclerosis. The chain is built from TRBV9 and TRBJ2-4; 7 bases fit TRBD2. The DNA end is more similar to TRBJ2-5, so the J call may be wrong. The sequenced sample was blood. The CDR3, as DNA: TGTGCCAGCAGCGTACCGGGGGGCCAAGAGACCCAGTACTTC. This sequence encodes CASSVPGGQETQYF.